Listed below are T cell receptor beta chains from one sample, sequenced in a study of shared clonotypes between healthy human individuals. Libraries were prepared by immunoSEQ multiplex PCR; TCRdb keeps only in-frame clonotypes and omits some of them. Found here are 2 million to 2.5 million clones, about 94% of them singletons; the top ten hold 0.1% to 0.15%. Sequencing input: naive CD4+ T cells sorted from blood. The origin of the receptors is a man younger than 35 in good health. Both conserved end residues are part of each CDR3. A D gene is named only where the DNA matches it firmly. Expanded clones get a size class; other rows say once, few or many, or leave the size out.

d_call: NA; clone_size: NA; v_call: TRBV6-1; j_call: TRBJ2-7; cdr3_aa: CASSEASYEQYF; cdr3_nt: TGTGCCAGCAGTGAAGCATCCTACGAGCAGTACTTC
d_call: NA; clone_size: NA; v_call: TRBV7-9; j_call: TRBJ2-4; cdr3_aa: CASSPRGINIQYF; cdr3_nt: TGTGCCAGCAGCCCCCGAGGGATAAACATTCAGTACTTC
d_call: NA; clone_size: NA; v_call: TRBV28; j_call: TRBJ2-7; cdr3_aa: CASSHSRFKEQYF; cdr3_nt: TGTGCCAGCAGCCACTCACGCTTCAAAGAACAGTACTTC
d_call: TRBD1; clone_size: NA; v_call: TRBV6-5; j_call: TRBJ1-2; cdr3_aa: CASSPRDRVNGYTF; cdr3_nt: TGTGCCAGCAGTCCCCGAGACAGGGTAAATGGCTACACCTTC
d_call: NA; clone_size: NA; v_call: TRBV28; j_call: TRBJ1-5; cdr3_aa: CASTPRKAYYSNQPQHF; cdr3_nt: TGTGCCAGCACTCCGCGAAAGGCTTACTATAGCAATCAGCCCCAGCATTTT
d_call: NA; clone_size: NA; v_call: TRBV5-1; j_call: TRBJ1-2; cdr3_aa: CASSLEGRGNGYTF; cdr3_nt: TGCGCCAGCAGCTTGGAGGGAAGGGGGAATGGCTACACCTTC
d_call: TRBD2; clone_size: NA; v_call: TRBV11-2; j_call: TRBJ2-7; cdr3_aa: CASRQPGTSAAYEQYF; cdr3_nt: TGTGCCAGCAGGCAACCAGGGACTAGCGCTGCCTACGAGCAGTACTTC
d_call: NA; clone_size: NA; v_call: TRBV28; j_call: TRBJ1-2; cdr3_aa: CASSLSSYGYTF; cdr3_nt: TGTGCCAGCAGTTTATCCAGCTATGGCTACACCTTC
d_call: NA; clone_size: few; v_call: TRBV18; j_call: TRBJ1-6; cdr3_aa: CASSPRGGGNSPLHF; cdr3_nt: TGTGCCAGCTCACCAAGGGGTGGGGGTAATTCACCCCTCCACTTT
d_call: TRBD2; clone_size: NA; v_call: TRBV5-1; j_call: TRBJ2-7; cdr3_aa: CASSFSGPYEQYF; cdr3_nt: TGCGCCAGCAGCTTTAGCGGGCCCTACGAGCAGTACTTC
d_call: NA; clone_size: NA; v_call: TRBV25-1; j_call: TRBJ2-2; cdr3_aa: CASSELSGGNTGELFF; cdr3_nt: TGTGCCAGCAGTGAATTATCCGGGGGGAACACCGGGGAGCTGTTTTTT
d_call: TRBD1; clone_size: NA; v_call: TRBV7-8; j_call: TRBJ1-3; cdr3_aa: CASSRDRASGFLNTIYF; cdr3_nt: TGTGCCAGCAGCAGGGACAGGGCCTCAGGTTTTTTAAACACCATATATTTT
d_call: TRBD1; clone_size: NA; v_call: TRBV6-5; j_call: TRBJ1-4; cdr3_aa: CASTQSGGSEKLFF; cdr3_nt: TGTGCCAGCACCCAGTCAGGGGGCAGTGAAAAACTGTTTTTT
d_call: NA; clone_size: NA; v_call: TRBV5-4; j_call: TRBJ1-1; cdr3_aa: CASSRDPGPTNTEAFF; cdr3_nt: TGTGCCAGCAGTCGAGACCCGGGACCTACGAACACTGAAGCTTTCTTT
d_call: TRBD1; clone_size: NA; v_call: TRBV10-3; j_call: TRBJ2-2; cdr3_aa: CAIRVGTDTGELFF; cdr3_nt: TGTGCCATCAGAGTAGGGACAGACACCGGGGAGCTGTTTTTT
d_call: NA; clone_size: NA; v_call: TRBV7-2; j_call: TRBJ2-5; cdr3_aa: CASTLQETQYF; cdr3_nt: TGTGCCAGCACCCTACAAGAGACCCAGTACTTC
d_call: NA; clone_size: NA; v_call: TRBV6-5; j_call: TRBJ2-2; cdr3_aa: CASSYSNLNTGELFF; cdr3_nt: TGTGCCAGCAGTTACTCGAATCTTAACACCGGGGAGCTGTTTTTT
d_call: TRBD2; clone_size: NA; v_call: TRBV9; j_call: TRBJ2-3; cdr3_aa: CASNLAGGADTQYF; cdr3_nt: TGTGCCAGCAACCTAGCGGGAGGGGCAGATACGCAGTATTTT
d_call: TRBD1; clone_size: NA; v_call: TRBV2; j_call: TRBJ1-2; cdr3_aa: CASSGTGVGGYTF; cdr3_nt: TGTGCCAGCTCAGGGACAGGGGTAGGAGGCTACACCTTC
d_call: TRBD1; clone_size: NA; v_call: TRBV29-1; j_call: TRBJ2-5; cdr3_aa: CSVVTGPGETQYF; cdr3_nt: TGCAGCGTTGTGACAGGGCCTGGAGAGACCCAGTACTTC
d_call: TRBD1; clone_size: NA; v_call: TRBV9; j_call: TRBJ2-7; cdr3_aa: CASNPTGWYHEQYF; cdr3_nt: TGTGCCAGCAACCCGACAGGGTGGTACCACGAGCAGTACTTC
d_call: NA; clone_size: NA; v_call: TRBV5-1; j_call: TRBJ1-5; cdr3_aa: CASSLWGNQPQHF; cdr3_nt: TGCGCCAGCAGCTTGTGGGGGAATCAGCCCCAGCATTTT
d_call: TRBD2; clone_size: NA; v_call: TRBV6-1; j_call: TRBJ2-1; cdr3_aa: CASSGLAVGSSYNEQFF; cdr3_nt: TGTGCCAGCAGTGGCCTAGCGGTGGGAAGCTCCTACAATGAGCAGTTCTTC
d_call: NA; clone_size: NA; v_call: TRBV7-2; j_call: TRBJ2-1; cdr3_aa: CASSLGSYNEQFF; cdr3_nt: TGTGCCAGCAGCTTAGGCAGTTACAATGAGCAGTTCTTC
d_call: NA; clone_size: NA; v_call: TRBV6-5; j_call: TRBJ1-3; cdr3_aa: CASSRLHFSGNTIYF; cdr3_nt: TGTGCCAGCAGCCGACTCCATTTCTCTGGAAACACCATATATTTT